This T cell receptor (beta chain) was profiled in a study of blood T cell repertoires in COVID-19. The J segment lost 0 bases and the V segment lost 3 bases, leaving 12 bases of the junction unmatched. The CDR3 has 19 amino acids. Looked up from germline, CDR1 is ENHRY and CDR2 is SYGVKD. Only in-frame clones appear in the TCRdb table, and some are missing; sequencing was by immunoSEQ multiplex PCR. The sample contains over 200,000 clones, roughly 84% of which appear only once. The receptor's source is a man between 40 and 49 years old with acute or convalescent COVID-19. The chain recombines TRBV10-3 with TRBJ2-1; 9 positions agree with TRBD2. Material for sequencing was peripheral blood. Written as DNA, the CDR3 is TGTGCCATCAGTGACTATAGCGGGAGAAGCATTAGCTCCTACAATGAGCAGTTCTTC. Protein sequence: CAISDYSGRSISSYNEQFF.